Below are 32 T cell receptor beta chains sequenced from a single sample in a study of shared clonotypes between healthy human individuals. Naive CD8 cells lacked CD45RO, underwent positive selection for CCR7 and left out terminally differentiated effector memory CD45RA+ cells. TCRdb's copy holds only in-frame clones and misses some; the assay was immunoSEQ multiplex PCR. The table has roughly 770,000 clones, about 96% seen once. The sequencing sample was made of naive CD8+ T cells sorted from blood. These TCRs come from a man aged 25-40 years in good health.

The chain joins TRBV4-1 to TRBJ2-7, with a possible D match to TRBD1 (6 bases). Germline V gives CDR1 MGHRA, CDR2 YSYEKL. The V end lost 2 bases, the J end lost 2 bases, and 13 bases lay between the germline ends. The CDR3 runs 15 residues. As DNA, the CDR3 is TGCGCCAGCAGCCAAAGACAGGAATCCCCCTACGAGCAGTACTTC. It translates to CASSQRQESPYEQYF.

The V and J genes are TRBV9 and TRBJ1-3; 7 positions match TRBD1. The germline gives CDR1 SGDLS, CDR2 YYNGEE. V was clipped by 0 bases and J by 2 bases; unmatched bases: 2. This CDR3 has 15 amino acids. The CDR3 nucleotides are TGTGCCAGCAGCGTAGGCACAGGGGCTGGAAACACCATATATTTT. This codes for CASSVGTGAGNTIYF.

This chain links TRBV7-9 with TRBJ2-1; either TRBD1 or TRBD2 may fit D (6 bases each). CDR1 is SEHNR, CDR2 FQNEAQ, per germline (reference sequence). Trimming took off 1 base at V and 8 bases at J, with 15 bases between the two ends. The CDR3 length is 15 residues. The CDR3 spells CASSLEEGGGDEQFF. The CDR3 DNA reads as TGTGCCAGCAGCTTAGAGGAGGGGGGCGGGGATGAGCAGTTCTTC.

This clone was seen a single time. Other DNA sequences from this sample encode an identical CDR3 as well. The chain has TRBV6-1 and TRBJ1-1; D not certain. This CDR3 spans 12 amino acids. Germline V gives CDR1 MNHNS, CDR2 SASEGT. Trimming took off 1 base at V and 4 bases at J, with 4 bases between the two ends. In DNA form, the CDR3 reads TGTGCCAGCAGTGAAGGAGGCACTGAAGCTTTCTTT. Translating gives CASSEGGTEAFF.

The chain joins TRBV7-2 to TRBJ2-1, with D possibly matching TRBD1 (6 bases). V gave up 5 bases and J gave up 3 bases, with 23 bases separating them. This CDR3 contains 18 residues. The germline V gene encodes CDR1 SGHTA and CDR2 FQGNSA. The CDR3 is CASSAPSVPGHLYNEQFF. CDR3 sequence (DNA): TGTGCCAGCAGCGCCCCATCGGTCCCGGGACACCTCTACAATGAGCAGTTCTTC.

The chain recombines TRBV5-5 with TRBJ2-6, with a possible D match to TRBD2 (5 bases). The germline gives CDR1 SGHKS, CDR2 YYEKEE (reference sequence). V lost 0 bases and J 2 bases, leaving 9 bases between the germline ends. This CDR3 region has 16 residues. CDR3 protein: CASSLVSGAGANVLTF. CDR3 sequence (DNA): TGTGCCAGCAGCTTGGTTTCCGGGGCTGGGGCCAACGTCCTGACTTTC.

The chain employs TRBV29-1 and TRBJ2-1; D may correspond to TRBD1 or TRBD2 (5 bases each). V was clipped by 4 bases and J by 7 bases, with 17 bases between them. CDR3 size: 14 residues. Germline lookup yields CDR1 SQVTM and CDR2 ANQGSEA. Written as DNA, the CDR3 is TGCAGCGTTGTCGGGCAGGGTAGGACTAATGAGCAGTTCTTC. Translation gives CSVVGQGRTNEQFF.

The V gene is TRBV4-1, the J gene TRBJ2-2, with D perhaps given as TRBD1 or TRBD2 (5 bases each). The CDR3 contains 15 residues. The V gene lost 5 bases and the J gene lost 0 bases, with 10 bases spanning the gap. The germline V gene has CDR1 MGHRA and CDR2 YSYEKL. The DNA for the CDR3 is TGCGCCAGCAGCGGGGACGGGGCGAACACCGGGGAGCTGTTTTTT. Protein sequence: CASSGDGANTGELFF.

This clone was counted once. CDR3 residues: CASSVVSGASSSNQPQHF. The CDR3 bases are TGTGCCAGCAGTGTAGTATCGGGCGCCTCATCTAGCAATCAGCCCCAGCATTTT. The chain has TRBV2 and TRBJ1-5; D remains unclear. Trimming stripped 4 bases from V and 0 bases from J, with 19 bases between. The CDR3 length is 18 residues. The germline V gene has CDR1 SNHLY and CDR2 FYNNEI.

This sequence joins TRBV7-9 and TRBJ2-5; no firm D call. Germline CDR1 reads SEHNR; CDR2 reads FQNEAQ (reference sequence). V lost 0 bases, J lost 0 bases, and 2 bases lay in between. The CDR3 runs 13 residues. In nucleotides, the CDR3 is TGTGCCAGCAGCTTAGCGAACCAAGAGACCCAGTACTTC. This encodes CASSLANQETQYF.

This chain uses TRBV28 with TRBJ1-2; D unclear. The germline gives CDR1 MDHEN, CDR2 SYDVKM. The CDR3 is 13 residues long. Between the trimmed V and J ends, which lost 3 bases and 4 bases, there was a span of 9 bases. CDR3 sequence reads: CASSFLRGYGYTF. The CDR3, as DNA: TGTGCCAGCAGTTTCTTACGGGGCTATGGCTACACCTTC.

CDR3 bases: TGCAGCGCCATGGGTCTGGCGGGAGGCCCTATAGGGTCCTACGAGCAGTACTTC. Encoded protein: CSAMGLAGGPIGSYEQYF. The chain couples TRBV29-1 to TRBJ2-7; 8 bases fit TRBD2. Per the germline V gene, CDR1 is SQVTM and CDR2 is ANQGSEA. J was trimmed by 1 base and V by 7 bases; bases with no gene match: 21. The CDR3 sequence is 18 residues long.

The chain uses TRBV6-1 and TRBJ1-1; D is unclear. CDR3 size: 15 residues. V was clipped by 8 bases and J by 0 bases, with 16 bases between them. Germline-derived CDR1 and CDR2 are MNHNS and SASEGT. In nucleotides, the CDR3 is TGTGCCAGCCGGAGCCTTCAGGCATTGAACACTGAAGCTTTCTTT. Translated: CASRSLQALNTEAFF.

The V and J genes are TRBV7-6 and TRBJ2-7, with 8 positions matching TRBD1. V was clipped by 3 bases and J by 0 bases; unmatched bases: 10. The germline V gene has CDR1 SGHVS and CDR2 FNYEAQ. This CDR3 region has 17 residues. The CDR3 loop reads CASSFNTGQGGSYEQYF. CDR3 nucleotide sequence: TGTGCCAGCAGCTTCAATACCGGACAGGGAGGCTCCTACGAGCAGTACTTC.

The V gene is TRBV13, the J gene TRBJ2-1; 7 positions agree with TRBD1. CDR1 is PRHDT and CDR2 is FYEKMQ in the germline V gene (reference sequence). V shed 2 bases and J 2 bases; nucleotides not matched to a gene: 3. The length of the CDR3 is 15 residues. This CDR3 reads CASSLLGGAYNEQFF. In DNA, the CDR3 is TGTGCCAGCAGCTTACTAGGGGGCGCCTACAATGAGCAGTTCTTC.

CDR3 residues: CASSYGTKQSDTQYF. As DNA, the CDR3 is TGTGCCAGCAGTTACGGGACTAAACAATCAGATACGCAGTATTTT. The V gene is TRBV6-5, the J gene TRBJ2-3; 7 bases agree with TRBD2. V lost 2 bases and J lost 4; bases outside the gene matches: 6. Germline loops: CDR1 MNHEY, CDR2 SVGAGI. The CDR3 has 15 amino acids.

The chain is built from TRBV7-6 and TRBJ2-1, with D unclear. The CDR3 spans 13 residues. Trimming cost V 4 bases and J 7 bases, with 11 bases left between them. The V gene's germline CDR1 is SGHVS and CDR2 FNYEAQ. CDR3 loop: CASSSGPGNEQFF. DNA for the CDR3: TGTGCCAGCAGCTCTGGACCTGGGAATGAGCAGTTCTTC.

Here the CDR3 DNA reads TGCGCCAGCAGCCAAGAATTGGGGGCAGGGAATCAGCCCCAGCATTTT. This codes for CASSQELGAGNQPQHF. This chain connects TRBV4-1 to TRBJ1-5; D is possibly TRBD1 (6 bases). This CDR3 contains 16 residues. Trimming cost V 0 bases and J 4 bases, with 13 bases left between them. Germline values: CDR1 MGHRA, CDR2 YSYEKL.

The chain couples TRBV6-6 to TRBJ2-5, with TRBD2 matching 8 bases. After removal of 4 bases from V and 3 bases from J, the junction contained 4 bases not matched to a gene. The CDR3 has 14 amino acids. The germline V gene has CDR1 MNHNY and CDR2 SVGAGI (reference sequence). This CDR3 is CASSLTSDKETQYF. The CDR3 coding sequence is TGTGCCAGCAGTTTGACTAGCGACAAAGAGACCCAGTACTTC.

The rearrangement joins TRBV15 to TRBJ2-7; tentative D call: TRBD2 (6 bases). Germline V gene lookup returns CDR1 LNHNV and CDR2 YYDKDF (reference sequence). Trimming pared 0 bases from V and 3 bases from J, leaving 18 bases between. The CDR3 is made up of 17 amino acids. CDR3 protein: CATSRDRGAGDFYEQYF. DNA for the CDR3: TGTGCCACCAGCAGAGATAGAGGAGCGGGCGATTTCTACGAGCAGTACTTC.

The rearrangement links TRBV19 to TRBJ2-7, with 8 bases fitting TRBD2. J lost 5 bases, V lost 3 bases, and 6 bases had no gene match. Germline loops: CDR1 LNHDA, CDR2 SQIVND (reference sequence). The CDR3 covers 14 residues. Here the CDR3 reads CASSIASGYHEQYF. CDR3 sequence (DNA): TGTGCCAGTAGTATCGCTAGCGGGTACCACGAGCAGTACTTC.

This clone was counted a single time. This rearrangement joins TRBV19 to TRBJ2-3, with a tentative D call TRBD1 (6 bases). The germline V and J ends were trimmed by 4 bases and 5 bases, with 19 bases remaining between them. CDR3 size: 16 residues. The germline CDR1 and CDR2 sequences are LNHDA and SQIVND (reference sequence). In DNA form, the CDR3 reads TGTGCCAGTAGTACAGGATACAGGGTACAGGGAGATACGCAGTATTTT. Translated, it gives CASSTGYRVQGDTQYF. The full variable domain, its missing parts supplied by reference TRBV19 and TRBJ2-3, is DGGITQSPKYLFRKEGQNVTLSCEQNLNHDAMYWYRQDPGQGLRLIYYSQIVNDFQKGDIAEGYSVSREKKESFPLTVTSAQKNPTAFYLCASSTGYRVQGDTQYFGPGTRLTVL.

This clone was observed a few times. The chain links TRBV2 to TRBJ1-5, with 7 bases lining up with TRBD1. V was pared by 6 bases and J by 6 bases, with 14 bases of the junction left unmatched. Germline CDR1 is SNHLY and CDR2 is FYNNEI. This CDR3 comprises 16 residues. The DNA for the CDR3 is TGTGCCAGCAGCCTCGAGGGGGCGCGGTGGGGTCAGCCCCAGCATTTT. Its translation is CASSLEGARWGQPQHF.

The V gene is TRBV7-2, the J gene TRBJ2-3; no clear D gene. The germline V gene encodes CDR1 SGHTA and CDR2 FQGNSA. The CDR3 runs 15 residues. The ends were cut back, 4 bases at V and 2 bases at J, with 13 bases in the middle. CDR3 nucleotide sequence: TGTGCCAGCAGCTCGAACTTGGCACACACAGATACGCAGTATTTT. This gives the protein CASSSNLAHTDTQYF.

The chain links TRBV7-8 to TRBJ2-2, with TRBD2 as a possible D gene (6 bases). The CDR3 runs to 16 residues. From germline, CDR1 is SGHVS and CDR2 FQNEAQ. V lost 4 bases and J lost 6, with 18 bases in between. This CDR3 is CASSSPGRGEAGELFF. CDR3 nucleotides: TGTGCCAGCAGCTCTCCGGGACGAGGGGAGGCCGGGGAGCTGTTTTTT.

The CDR3 here is CASSYGGNKVLIYEQYF. The CDR3 DNA reads as TGTGCCAGCAGCTATGGCGGGAACAAGGTTCTCATCTACGAGCAGTACTTC. This chain links TRBV7-9 with TRBJ2-7; possible D gene TRBD2, 6 bases. Germline CDR1 and CDR2: SEHNR and FQNEAQ (reference sequence). The CDR3 extends over 17 amino acids. Trimming shortened V by 4 bases and J by 3 bases, and 22 bases separated the two germline ends.

This clone was recorded once. The chain carries TRBV7-9 and TRBJ2-3; D is uncertain. Germline V gene data show CDR1 as SEHNR and CDR2 as FQNEAQ (reference sequence). Trimming removed 5 bases at V and 0 bases at J, with 12 bases between. The length of the CDR3 is 15 residues. The CDR3 DNA follows: TGTGCCAGCAGCCGGATTTCTACTAGCACAGATACGCAGTATTTT. Its translation: CASSRISTSTDTQYF.

The rearrangement links TRBV6-6 to TRBJ2-7, with D possibly matching TRBD2 (6 bases). Trimming took 5 bases from V and 3 from J, leaving 11 bases between them. CDR3 length equals 13 residues. CDR1 and CDR2 from the germline V gene are MNHNY and SVGAGI (reference sequence). As DNA, the CDR3 is TGTGCCAGCAGTGACGGACTATTCTACGAGCAGTACTTC. Translation gives CASSDGLFYEQYF.

V and J are TRBV28 and TRBJ2-3, with TRBD1 as a possible D gene (7 bases). Trimming shortened V by 4 bases and J by 2 bases, and 22 bases separated the two germline ends. Germline-derived CDR1 and CDR2 are MDHEN and SYDVKM. The length of the CDR3 is 18 residues. CDR3 amino acids: CASSSPQQGRGTTDTQYF. CDR3 nucleotides: TGTGCCAGCAGTTCACCACAACAGGGGCGGGGAACCACAGATACGCAGTATTTT.

This chain links TRBV27 with TRBJ2-7; maybe TRBD2 (5 bases). V was clipped by 6 bases and J by 3 bases, with 18 bases between them. The CDR3 runs 15 residues. Germline CDR1 MNHEY, CDR2 SMNVEV (reference sequence). The CDR3 here is CASRGAASSFYEQYF. The CDR3, as DNA: TGTGCCAGCAGGGGAGCAGCTAGCAGTTTCTACGAGCAGTACTTC.

The V gene is TRBV10-3, the J gene TRBJ1-5; D not resolved. V was cut by 4 bases and J by 4 bases, with 11 bases left in between. Germline CDR1 reads ENHRY; CDR2 reads SYGVKD. The CDR3 is 14 amino acids. The CDR3 nucleotides read TGTGCCATCAGTGCTGGTGGAGGGAATCAGCCCCAGCATTTT. It specifies CAISAGGGNQPQHF.

CDR3 in DNA: TGTGCCAGCAGCGTAGCACCATTGACGGCAGGCTACACCTTC. It is translated as CASSVAPLTAGYTF. The chain carries TRBV9 and TRBJ1-2, with no clear D. This CDR3 comprises 14 residues. The germline CDR1 and CDR2 sequences are SGDLS and YYNGEE. Between the trimmed V and J ends, which lost 0 bases and 8 bases, there was a span of 14 bases.